This T cell receptor beta chain was obtained from a study of blood T cell repertoires in COVID-19. About the study: Recovered status applied to Cohort 3 donors who had two consecutive negative PCRs. It also applied to those with clearance or with symptom resolution.

The CDR3 loop spans 14 amino acids. The V and J ends lost 5 bases and 0 bases respectively, with 10 bases between them. CDR1 is SGHVS and CDR2 is FQNEAQ in the germline V gene. Sequenced by immunoSEQ multiplex PCR; TCRdb stores in-frame clones only, minus some. The data show more than 300,000 clones, with 87% seen just once and about 2.1% held by the top ten. The rearrangement links TRBV7-8 to TRBJ1-2, with a tentative D call TRBD1 (5 bases). The clonotype originates from a man aged 40-50 years in a cohort exposed to, infected with or recovered from COVID-19 (not recorded which). The material sequenced was PBMCs or T cells enriched from blood (not recorded which). The CDR3, as DNA: TGTGCCAGCAGCCCTCGGACAACTAACTATGGCTACACCTTC. Protein: CASSPRTTNYGYTF.